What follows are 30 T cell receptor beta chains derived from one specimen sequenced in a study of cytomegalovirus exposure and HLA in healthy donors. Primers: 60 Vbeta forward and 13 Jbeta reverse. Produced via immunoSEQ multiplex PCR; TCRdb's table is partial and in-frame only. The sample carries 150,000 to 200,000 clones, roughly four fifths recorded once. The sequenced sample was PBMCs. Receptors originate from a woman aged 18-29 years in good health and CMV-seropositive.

CDR3 loop: CASSDASGGRDTQYF. DNA of the CDR3: TGTGCCAGCAGTGACGCTAGCGGTGGTAGGGATACGCAGTATTTT. J is TRBJ2-3 and V is TRBV6-6, with TRBD2 identical over 7 bases. The CDR3 is 15 residues long. CDR1 and CDR2 from the germline V gene are MNHNY and SVGAGI (reference sequence). V trimming: 5 bases; J trimming: 6 bases; junction bases outside the gene matches: 11.

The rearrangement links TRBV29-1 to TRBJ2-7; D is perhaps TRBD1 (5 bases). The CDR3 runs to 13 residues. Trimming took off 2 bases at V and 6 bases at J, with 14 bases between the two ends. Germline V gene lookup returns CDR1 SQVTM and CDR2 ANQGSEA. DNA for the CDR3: TGCAGCGTTGAACCGGCTGAGACAGCCGAGCAGTACTTC. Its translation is CSVEPAETAEQYF.

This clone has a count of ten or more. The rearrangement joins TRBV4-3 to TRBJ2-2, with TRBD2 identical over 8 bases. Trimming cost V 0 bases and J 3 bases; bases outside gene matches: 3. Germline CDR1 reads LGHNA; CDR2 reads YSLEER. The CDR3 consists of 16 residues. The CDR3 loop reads CASSQDFSGDTGELFF. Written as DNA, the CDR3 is TGCGCCAGCAGCCAAGATTTTAGCGGGGACACCGGGGAGCTGTTTTTT.

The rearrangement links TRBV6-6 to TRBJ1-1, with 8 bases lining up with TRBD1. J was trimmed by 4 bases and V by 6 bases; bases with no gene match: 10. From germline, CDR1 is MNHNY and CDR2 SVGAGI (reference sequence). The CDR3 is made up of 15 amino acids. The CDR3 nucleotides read TGTGCCAGCAGCCTTCCCAGGGGGCGGGGCACTGAAGCTTTCTTT. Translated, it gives CASSLPRGRGTEAFF.

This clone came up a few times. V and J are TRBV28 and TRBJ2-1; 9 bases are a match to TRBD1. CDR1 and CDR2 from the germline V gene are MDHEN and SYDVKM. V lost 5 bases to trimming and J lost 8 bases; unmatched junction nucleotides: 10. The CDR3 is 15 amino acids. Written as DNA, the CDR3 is TGTGCCAGCAGTCTTCGGACAGGGGTTCGTCATGAGCAGTTCTTC. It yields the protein CASSLRTGVRHEQFF.

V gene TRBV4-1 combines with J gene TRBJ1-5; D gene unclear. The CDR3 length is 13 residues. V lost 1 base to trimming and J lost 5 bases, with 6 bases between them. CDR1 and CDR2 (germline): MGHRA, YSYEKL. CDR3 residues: CASSQVRDQPQHF. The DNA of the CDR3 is TGCGCCAGCAGCCAAGTCCGCGATCAGCCCCAGCATTTT.

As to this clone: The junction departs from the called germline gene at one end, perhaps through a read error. The CDR3 here is CASSPRTGIRVF. The CDR3 DNA follows: TGTGCCAGCAGCCCAAGGACGGGCATCAGGGTCTTT. This chain connects TRBV5-8 to TRBJ1-1; D might be TRBD1 (5 bases). The length of the CDR3 is 12 residues. Per the germline V gene, CDR1 is SGHTS and CDR2 is YDEGEE.

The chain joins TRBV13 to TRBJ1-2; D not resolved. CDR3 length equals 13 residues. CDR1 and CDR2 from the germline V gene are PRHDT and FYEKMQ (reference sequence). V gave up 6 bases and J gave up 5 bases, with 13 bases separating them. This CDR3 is CASSLLAGYGYTF. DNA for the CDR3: TGTGCCAGCAGTCTCTTGGCCGGGTATGGCTACACCTTC.

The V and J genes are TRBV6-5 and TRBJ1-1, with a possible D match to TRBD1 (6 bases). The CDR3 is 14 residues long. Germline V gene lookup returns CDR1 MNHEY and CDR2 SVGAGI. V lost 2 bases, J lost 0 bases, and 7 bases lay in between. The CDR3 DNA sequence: TGTGCCAGCAGTTACGGACAGCTGAACACTGAAGCTTTCTTT. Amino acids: CASSYGQLNTEAFF.

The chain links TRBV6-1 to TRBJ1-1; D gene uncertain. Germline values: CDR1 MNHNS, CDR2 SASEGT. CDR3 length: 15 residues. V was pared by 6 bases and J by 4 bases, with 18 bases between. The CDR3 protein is CASSETVSDLTEAFF. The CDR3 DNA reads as TGTGCCAGCAGCGAAACGGTTAGCGATCTCACTGAAGCTTTCTTT.

CDR3 DNA sequence: TGTGCCAGCAGGCGGACAGCATCGCAAGAGACCCAGTACTTC. As protein: CASRRTASQETQYF. The V gene is TRBV7-3, the J gene TRBJ2-5; perhaps TRBD1 as D (6 bases). Per the germline V gene, CDR1 is SGHTA and CDR2 is FQGTGA. The CDR3 has 14 residues. Trimming cost V 6 bases and J 2 bases, with 13 bases left between them.

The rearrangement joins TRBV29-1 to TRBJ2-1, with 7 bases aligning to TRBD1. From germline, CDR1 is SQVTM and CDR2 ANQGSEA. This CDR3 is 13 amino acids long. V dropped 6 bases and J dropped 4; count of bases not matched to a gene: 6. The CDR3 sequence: CSVTGQQYNEQFF. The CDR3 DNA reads TGCAGCGTGACGGGACAGCAGTACAATGAGCAGTTCTTC.

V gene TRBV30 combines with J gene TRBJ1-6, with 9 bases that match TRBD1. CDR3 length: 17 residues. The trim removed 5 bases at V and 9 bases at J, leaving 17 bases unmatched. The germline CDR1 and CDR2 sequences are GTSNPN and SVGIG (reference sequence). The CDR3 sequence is CAWGGWDRAEVASPLHF. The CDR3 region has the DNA TGTGCCTGGGGAGGATGGGACAGGGCGGAGGTGGCTTCACCCCTCCACTTT.

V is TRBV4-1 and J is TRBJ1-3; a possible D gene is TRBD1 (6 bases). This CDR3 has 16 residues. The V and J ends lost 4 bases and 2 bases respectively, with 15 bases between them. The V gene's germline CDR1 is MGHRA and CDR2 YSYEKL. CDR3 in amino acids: CASSRGGGKTGNTIYF. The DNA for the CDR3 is TGCGCCAGCAGCCGCGGTGGGGGCAAGACTGGAAACACCATATATTTT.

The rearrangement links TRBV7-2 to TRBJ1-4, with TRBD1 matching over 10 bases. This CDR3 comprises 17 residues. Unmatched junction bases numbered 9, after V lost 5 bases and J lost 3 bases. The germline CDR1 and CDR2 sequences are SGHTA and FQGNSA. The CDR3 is CASSSRDRGIANEKLFF. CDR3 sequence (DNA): TGTGCCAGCAGCAGCCGGGACAGGGGTATCGCTAATGAAAAACTGTTTTTT.

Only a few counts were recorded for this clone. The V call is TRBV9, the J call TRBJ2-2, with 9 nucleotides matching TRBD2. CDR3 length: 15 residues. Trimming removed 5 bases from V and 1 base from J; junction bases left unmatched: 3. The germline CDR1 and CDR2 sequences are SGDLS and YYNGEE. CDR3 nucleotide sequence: TGTGCCAGCAGTAAGACTAGCGGGAACACCGGGGAGCTGTTTTTT. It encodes CASSKTSGNTGELFF.

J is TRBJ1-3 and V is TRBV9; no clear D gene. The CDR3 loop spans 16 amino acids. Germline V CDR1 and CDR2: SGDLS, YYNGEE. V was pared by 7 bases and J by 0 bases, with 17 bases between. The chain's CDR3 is CASGAPLMSSGNTIYF. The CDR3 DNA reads TGTGCCAGCGGCGCCCCCCTAATGAGCTCTGGAAACACCATATATTTT.

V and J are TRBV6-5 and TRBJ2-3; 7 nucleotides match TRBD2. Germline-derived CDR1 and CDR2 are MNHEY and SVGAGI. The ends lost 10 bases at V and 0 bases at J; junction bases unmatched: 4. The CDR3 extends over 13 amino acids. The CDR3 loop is CATTAGSTDTQYF. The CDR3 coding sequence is TGTGCCACAACAGCGGGGAGCACAGATACGCAGTATTTT.

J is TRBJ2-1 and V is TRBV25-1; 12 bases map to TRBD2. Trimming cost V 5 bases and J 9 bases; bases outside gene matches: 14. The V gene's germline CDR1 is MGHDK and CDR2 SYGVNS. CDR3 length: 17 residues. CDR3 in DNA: TGTGCCAGCAGTCCCCATCCTAGCGGGGGGGCCCCAGGTGAGCAGTTCTTC. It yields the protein CASSPHPSGGAPGEQFF.

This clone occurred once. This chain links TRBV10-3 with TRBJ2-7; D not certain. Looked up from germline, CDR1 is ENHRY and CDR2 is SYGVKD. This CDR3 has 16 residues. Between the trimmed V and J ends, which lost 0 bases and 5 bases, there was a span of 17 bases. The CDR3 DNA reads TGTGCCATCAGTGAGTCGTCTTACAGAAGAAAACACGAGCAGTACTTC. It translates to CAISESSYRRKHEQYF.

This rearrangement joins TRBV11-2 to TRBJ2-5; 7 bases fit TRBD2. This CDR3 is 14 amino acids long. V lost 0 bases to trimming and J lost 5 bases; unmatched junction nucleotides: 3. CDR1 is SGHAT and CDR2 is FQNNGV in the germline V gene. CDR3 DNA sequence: TGTGCCAGCAGCTTAGATCCTAGCGGTGAGACCCAGTACTTC. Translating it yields CASSLDPSGETQYF.

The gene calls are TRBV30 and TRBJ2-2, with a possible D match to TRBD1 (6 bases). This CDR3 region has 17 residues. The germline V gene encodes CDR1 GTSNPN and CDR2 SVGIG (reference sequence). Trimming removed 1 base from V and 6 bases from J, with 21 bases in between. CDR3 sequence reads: CAWSALGGLQRPGELFF. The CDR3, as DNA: TGTGCCTGGAGTGCCCTTGGGGGCCTCCAGCGTCCCGGGGAGCTGTTTTTT.

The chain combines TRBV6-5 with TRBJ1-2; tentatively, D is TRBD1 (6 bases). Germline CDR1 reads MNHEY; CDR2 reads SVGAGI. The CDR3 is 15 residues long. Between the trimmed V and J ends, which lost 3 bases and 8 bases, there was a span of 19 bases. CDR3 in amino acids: CASSYGRGGPWGYTF. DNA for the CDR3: TGTGCCAGCAGTTATGGGAGAGGGGGACCCTGGGGCTACACCTTC.

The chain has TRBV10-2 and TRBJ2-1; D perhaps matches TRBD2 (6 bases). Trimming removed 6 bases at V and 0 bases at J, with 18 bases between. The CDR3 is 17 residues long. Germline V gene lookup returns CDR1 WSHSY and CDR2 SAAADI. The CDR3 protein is CASSPWGEESSYNEQFF. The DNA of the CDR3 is TGCGCCAGCAGCCCGTGGGGGGAAGAAAGCTCCTACAATGAGCAGTTCTTC.

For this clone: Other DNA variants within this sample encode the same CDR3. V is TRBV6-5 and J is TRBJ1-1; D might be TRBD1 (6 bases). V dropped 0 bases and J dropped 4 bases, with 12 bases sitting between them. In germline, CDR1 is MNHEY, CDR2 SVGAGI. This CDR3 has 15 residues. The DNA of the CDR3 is TGTGCCAGCAGTTACTCCAGGGGAGGGGGCACTGAAGCTTTCTTT. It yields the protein CASSYSRGGGTEAFF.

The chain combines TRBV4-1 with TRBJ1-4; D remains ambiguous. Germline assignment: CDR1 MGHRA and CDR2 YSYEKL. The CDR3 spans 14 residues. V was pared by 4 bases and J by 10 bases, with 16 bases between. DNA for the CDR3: TGCGCCAGCAGCCCGGGGAACCCTTTGGGAAAACTGTTTTTT. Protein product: CASSPGNPLGKLFF.

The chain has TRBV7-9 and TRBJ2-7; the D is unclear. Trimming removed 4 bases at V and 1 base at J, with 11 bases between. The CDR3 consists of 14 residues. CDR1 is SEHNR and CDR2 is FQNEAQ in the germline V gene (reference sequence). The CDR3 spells CASSYAAVSYEQYF. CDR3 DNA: TGTGCCAGCAGCTACGCCGCAGTATCCTACGAGCAGTACTTC.

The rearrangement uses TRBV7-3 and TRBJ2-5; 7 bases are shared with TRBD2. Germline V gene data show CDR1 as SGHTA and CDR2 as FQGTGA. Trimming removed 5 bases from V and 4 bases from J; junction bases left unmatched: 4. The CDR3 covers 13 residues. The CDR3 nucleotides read TGTGCCAGCAGCCCCCCGGGGGGAGAGACCCAGTACTTC. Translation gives CASSPPGGETQYF.

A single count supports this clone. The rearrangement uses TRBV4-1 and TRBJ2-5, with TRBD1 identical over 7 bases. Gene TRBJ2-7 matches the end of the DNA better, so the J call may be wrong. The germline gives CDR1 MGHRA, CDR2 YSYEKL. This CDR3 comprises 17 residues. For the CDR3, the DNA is TGCGCCAGCAGCCAGGCATACACCCGGGACAGTTCCTACGAGCAGTACTTC. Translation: CASSQAYTRDSSYEQYF.

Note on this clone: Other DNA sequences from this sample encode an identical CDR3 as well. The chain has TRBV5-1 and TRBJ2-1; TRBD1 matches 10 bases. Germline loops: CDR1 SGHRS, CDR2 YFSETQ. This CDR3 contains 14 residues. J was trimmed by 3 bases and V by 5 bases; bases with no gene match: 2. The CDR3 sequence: CASRRTGGYNEQFF. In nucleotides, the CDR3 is TGCGCCAGCAGAAGGACAGGGGGCTACAATGAGCAGTTCTTC. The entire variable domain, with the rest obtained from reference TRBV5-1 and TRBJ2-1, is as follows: KAGVTQTPRYLIKTRGQQVTLSCSPISGHRSVSWYQQTPGQGLQFLFEYFSETQRNKGNFPGRFSGRQFSNSRSEMNVSTLELGDSALYLCASRRTGGYNEQFFGPGTRLTVL.